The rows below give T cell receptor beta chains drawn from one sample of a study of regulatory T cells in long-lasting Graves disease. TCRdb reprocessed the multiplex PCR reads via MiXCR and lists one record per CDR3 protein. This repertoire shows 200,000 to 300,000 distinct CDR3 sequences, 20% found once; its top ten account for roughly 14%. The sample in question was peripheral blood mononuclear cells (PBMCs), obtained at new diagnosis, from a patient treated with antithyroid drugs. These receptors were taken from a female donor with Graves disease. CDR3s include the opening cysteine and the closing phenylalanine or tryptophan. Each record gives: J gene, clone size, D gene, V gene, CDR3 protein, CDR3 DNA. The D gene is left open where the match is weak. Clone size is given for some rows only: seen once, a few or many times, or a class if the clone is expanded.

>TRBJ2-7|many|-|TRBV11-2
CASSPLGRISFYEQYF
TGTGCCAGCAGCCCCCTCGGACGGATATCCTTCTACGAGCAGTACTTC
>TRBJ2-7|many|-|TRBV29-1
CSVCGTEKSYEQYF
TGCAGCGTATGCGGGACAGAGAAATCCTACGAGCAGTACTTC
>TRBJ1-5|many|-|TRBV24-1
CATSDRRLSNQPQHF
TGTGCCACCAGTGACAGGCGGCTAAGCAATCAGCCCCAGCATTTT
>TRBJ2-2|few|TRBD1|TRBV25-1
CASSEDRGSTGELFF
TGTGCCAGCAGTGAGGACAGGGGTTCCACCGGGGAGCTGTTTTTT
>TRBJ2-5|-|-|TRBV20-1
CSARPGEQVKIQYF
TGCAGTGCTAGACCCGGGGAACAAGTAAAGATCCAGTACTTC
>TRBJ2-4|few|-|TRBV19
CASSIAGTKNIQYF
TGTGCCAGTAGTATAGCGGGTACCAAAAACATTCAGTACTTC
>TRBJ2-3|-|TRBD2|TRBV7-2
CASSTGTSGSSDTQYF
TGTGCCAGCAGCACCGGGACTAGCGGGAGTTCAGATACGCAGTATTTT
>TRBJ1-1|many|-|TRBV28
CASSLYRVFTEAFF
TGTGCCAGCAGTTTATACAGAGTTTTCACTGAAGCTTTCTTT
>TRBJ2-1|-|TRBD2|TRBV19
CASSGVGLADYNEQFF
TGTGCCAGTAGTGGGGTGGGTCTAGCGGACTACAATGAGCAGTTCTTC
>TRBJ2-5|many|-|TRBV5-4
CASSLDSGTTGETQYF
TGTGCCAGCAGCTTGGACTCCGGGACCACAGGGGAGACCCAGTACTTC
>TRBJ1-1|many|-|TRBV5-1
CASSPITGDKDEAFF
TGCGCCAGCAGCCCGATCACAGGTGATAAGGATGAAGCTTTCTTT
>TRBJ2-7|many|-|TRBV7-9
CASSLEGTPYEQYF
TGTGCCAGCAGCTTAGAAGGGACCCCCTACGAGCAGTACTTC
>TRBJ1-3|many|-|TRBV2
CASSEIMGLSGNTIYF
TGTGCCAGCAGTGAAATCATGGGCCTCTCTGGAAACACCATATATTTT
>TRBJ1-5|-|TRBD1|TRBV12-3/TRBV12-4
CASSSGVQGADQPQHF
TGTGCCAGCAGTTCAGGGGTCCAGGGGGCGGATCAGCCCCAGCACTTT